This T cell receptor beta chain was obtained from a study of T cells after yellow fever vaccination. As to this clonotype: Its antigen is as yet unknown.

Universal primer sites and UMIs were introduced during 5'RACE template-switching synthesis of TCR cDNA. MiXCR, run by TCRdb on the 5' RACE reads, gives a single entry per CDR3 protein. The sample shows about 350,000 distinct CDR3 sequences, approximately 4% of them seen only once. V was clipped by 0 bases and J by 7 bases; unmatched bases: 5. The CDR3 has 14 residues. The germline CDR1 and CDR2 sequences are SGHRS and YFSETQ. Study-wide results and limits: Secondary responses were weaker yet peaked faster, day 5 versus 15. Contamination of FACS-sorted repertoires by abundant clonotypes from the bulk population could occur.

This clonotype was obtained from a man younger than 35 who received the YFV17D yellow fever vaccine. The material sequenced was PBMCs, taken 5 days after the yellow fever booster vaccination. The chain combines TRBV5-1 with TRBJ1-2; 8 bases line up with TRBD1. The CDR3 region is CASSLGTGLSGYTF. CDR3 nucleotide sequence: TGCGCCAGCAGCTTGGGGACAGGGTTATCTGGCTACACCTTC.